This record covers a single T cell receptor beta chain. The assay was immunoSEQ multiplex PCR, and TCRdb's table has in-frame clones only and misses some. Among 2 million to 2.5 million clones listed, 92% were seen once. These data belong to a study of shared clonotypes between healthy human individuals. V was pared by 3 bases and J by 5 bases, with 5 bases of the junction left unmatched. Germline CDR1 and CDR2: SGDLS and YYNGEE. The CDR3 has 14 amino acids. This TCR was sampled from a man younger than 35 in good health. Some clones in this sample may be carry-over from other donors' samples. Source material: naive CD4+ T cells from PBMCs. The subset here: CD45RA+ positively selected. The chain employs TRBV9 and TRBJ2-5, with TRBD2 identical over 9 bases. In DNA form, the CDR3 reads TGTGCCAGCAGCGCCACCGGGACTAGCGAGACCCAGTACTTC. Encoded protein: CASSATGTSETQYF.